This entry lists 30 T cell receptor beta chains sequenced from one sample in a study of CD8+CD57+ T cells in acquired aplastic anemia. The study profiled TCR beta VDJ and CDR3 using genomic DNA as template. TCRdb analysed the reads with MiXCR anew, one entry per CDR3 protein. The sample yields about 110,000 distinct CDR3 sequences, roughly 51% seen once. The sequencing sample was made of sorted CD4+, CD8+, or CD8+CD57+ T cells (not recorded which) from PBMCs. The receptor source for this set is a human donor in good health, serving as a control.

Many counts were recorded for this clonotype. Possible read error: a much larger clone is one base away. The chain carries TRBV7-6 and TRBJ2-7; tentative D call: TRBD2 (5 bases). Germline-derived CDR1 and CDR2 are SGHVS and FNYEAQ. The length of the CDR3 is 14 residues. The CDR3 DNA is TGTGCCAGCAGCCTACGGGGATCGCGCTACGGGCAGTACTTC. Protein product: CASSLRGSRYGQYF.

With regard to this clonotype: At one of its ends the junction is not consistent with the germline gene, which may arise from a read error. The chain couples TRBV29-1 to TRBJ1-1; D is unclear. CDR1 and CDR2 from the germline V gene are SQVTM and ANQGSEA. The CDR3 loop spans 13 amino acids. This chain's CDR3 is CSADRGVSTEAFF. CDR3 nucleotides: TGCAGCGCCGACCGGGGAGTGAGCACTGAAGCGTTCTTT.

At least ten counts were recorded for this clonotype. The gene calls are TRBV19 and TRBJ1-3; no definite D call. The CDR3 spans 14 residues. V lost 6 bases and J 0 bases, leaving 9 bases between the germline ends. Per the germline V gene, CDR1 is LNHDA and CDR2 is SQIVND (reference sequence). The CDR3 reads CASSLSVSGNTIYF. CDR3 coding DNA: TGTGCCAGTAGCCTCTCGGTCTCTGGAAACACCATATATTTT.

This clonotype was seen ten or more times. The chain links TRBV19 to TRBJ1-2; the D is unclear. V was cut by 3 bases and J by 0 bases, with 11 bases left in between. The germline CDR1 and CDR2 sequences are LNHDA and SQIVND (reference sequence). The CDR3 has 15 amino acids. The DNA of the CDR3 is TGTGCCAGTAGTATTACAACAGCTTCTAACTATGGCTACACCTTC. As protein: CASSITTASNYGYTF.

The chain is built from TRBV19 and TRBJ1-2; D is unresolved. The CDR3 has 13 residues. V lost 3 bases and J lost 4, with 9 bases in between. The germline V gene has CDR1 LNHDA and CDR2 SQIVND (reference sequence). The CDR3: CASSIPGFYGYTF. As DNA, the CDR3 is TGTGCCAGTAGTATTCCCGGGTTCTATGGCTACACCTTC. The whole variable domain, filled in from reference TRBV19 and TRBJ1-2, reads DGGITQSPKYLFRKEGQNVTLSCEQNLNHDAMYWYRQDPGQGLRLIYYSQIVNDFQKGDIAEGYSVSREKKESFPLTVTSAQKNPTAFYLCASSIPGFYGYTFGSGTRLTVV.

This clonotype was picked up many times. V usage is TRBV5-6 and J usage is TRBJ2-3; 7 nucleotides line up with TRBD1. V was pared by 4 bases and J by 1 base, with 6 bases of the junction left unmatched. The CDR3 covers 15 residues. The germline V gene encodes CDR1 SGHDT and CDR2 YYEEEE. CDR3 nucleotides: TGTGCCAGCAGCCCAGGGGGTATCGGCACAGATACGCAGTATTTT. It encodes CASSPGGIGTDTQYF.

The chain's CDR3 is CASSEVAGGRGRYF. The DNA of the CDR3 is TGCGCCAGCAGTGAAGTAGCCGGAGGGCGAGGGCGGTACTTC. This chain joins TRBV10-2 and TRBJ2-7; the D gene is possibly TRBD2 (6 bases). Looked up from germline, CDR1 is WSHSY and CDR2 is SAAADI. The CDR3 is made up of 14 amino acids. V shed 3 bases and J shed 12 bases, with 21 bases lying between them.

The chain is built from TRBV12-3 or TRBV12-4 and TRBJ2-7; 8 bases agree with TRBD1. This CDR3 region has 13 residues. J lost 5 bases, V lost 5 bases, and 5 bases had no gene match. CDR3 in DNA: TGTGCCAGCAGTCAATCGACAGGGGACGAGCAGTACGTC. Translated, it gives CASSQSTGDEQYV.

This chain links TRBV10-3 with TRBJ1-2, with unresolved D. This CDR3 is 12 amino acids long. Trimming removed 4 bases from V and 8 bases from J, with 11 bases in between. Germline loops: CDR1 ENHRY, CDR2 SYGVKD. The CDR3 here is CAISAPGRGYTF. The CDR3 nucleotides read TGTGCCATCAGTGCCCCCGGGCGAGGCTACACCTTC.

The chain links TRBV20-1 to TRBJ1-2, with D maybe TRBD1 (5 bases). The germline V gene encodes CDR1 DFQATT and CDR2 SNEGSKA (reference sequence). Trimming cost V 3 bases and J 8 bases, with 10 bases left between them. The CDR3 sequence is 11 residues long. The CDR3 bases are TGCAGTGCTAGCGTCGGGGGAGGCTACACCTTC. It codes for CSASVGGGYTF.

This clonotype was seen many times. This chain joins TRBV2 and TRBJ1-2; D unclear. V lost 4 bases and J 7 bases, leaving 16 bases between the germline ends. Germline CDR1 reads SNHLY; CDR2 reads FYNNEI. The CDR3 consists of 14 residues. The CDR3 DNA sequence: TGTGCCAGCAGTGGCTCCCTGACGGAAGGTGGCTACACCTTC. It is translated as CASSGSLTEGGYTF. The complete variable domain, with remaining parts taken from reference TRBV2 and TRBJ1-2, reads EPEVTQTPSHQVTQMGQEVILRCVPISNHLYFYWYRQILGQKVEFLVSFYNNEISEKSEIFDDQFSVERPDGSNFTLKIRSTKLEDSAMYFCASSGSLTEGGYTFGSGTRLTVV.

The sample holds many counts of this clonotype. The rearrangement links TRBV7-8 to TRBJ2-1; 9 bases align to TRBD1. In germline, CDR1 is SGHVS, CDR2 FQNEAQ. The CDR3 contains 15 residues. V dropped 5 bases and J dropped 8; count of bases not matched to a gene: 10. The CDR3: CASSEGTGTLDEQFF. The DNA for the CDR3 is TGTGCCAGCAGCGAGGGGACAGGGACTTTGGATGAGCAGTTCTTC.

This clonotype was counted only a few times. The chain uses TRBV25-1 and TRBJ2-7; D may be TRBD1 (7 bases). CDR3 size: 14 residues. The V and J ends lost 4 bases and 3 bases respectively, with 13 bases between them. Germline CDR1 MGHDK, CDR2 SYGVNS. The DNA of the CDR3 is TGTGCCAGCAGTGGGCGGGACAGTCACTACGAGCAGTACTTC. It encodes CASSGRDSHYEQYF.

The chain joins TRBV7-2 to TRBJ2-7; the match to TRBD2 covers 11 bases. With V trimmed by 4 bases and J by 7 bases, 6 bases remained unmatched. The CDR3 has 14 residues. Germline assignment: CDR1 SGHTA and CDR2 FQGNSA. The CDR3 nucleotides read TGTGCCAGCAGCTCTACTCCTAGCGGGGGGGAGCAGTACTTC. Protein: CASSSTPSGGEQYF.

This clonotype was seen many times. The chain joins TRBV9 to TRBJ1-2; D possibly corresponds to TRBD1 (6 bases). Looked up from germline, CDR1 is SGDLS and CDR2 is YYNGEE. CDR3 length: 13 amino acids. V lost 7 bases and J lost 4, with 14 bases in between. CDR3 loop: CASRRQAFYGYTF. The CDR3 region has the DNA TGTGCCAGCCGGAGACAGGCTTTCTATGGCTACACCTTC.

In this sample, this clonotype turned up many times. The chain has TRBV6-2 or TRBV6-3 and TRBJ2-7; D not resolved. The germline V and J ends were trimmed by 2 bases and 5 bases, with 7 bases remaining between them. The CDR3 covers 12 residues. Germline V gene sequence: CDR1 MNHEY, CDR2 SVGEGT. The CDR3 region has the DNA TGTGCCAGCAGTTACCTGGAAAACGAGCAGTACTTC. Encoded protein: CASSYLENEQYF.

In the case of this clonotype: The junction does not match germline at one end; this may be a read error. The chain employs TRBV10-1 and TRBJ1-1; TRBD1 is a possible D gene (5 bases). This CDR3 has 15 amino acids. From germline, CDR1 is WNHNN and CDR2 SYGVQD (reference sequence). CDR3 region: CASSTGAATNTEAFF. The CDR3 DNA sequence: TGCGCCAGCAGTACCGGGGCAGCGACGAACACTGAAGCTTTCTTC.

This chain uses TRBV20-1 with TRBJ2-1; weak D call: TRBD2 (5 bases). The CDR3 loop spans 11 amino acids. The V gene lost 0 bases and the J gene lost 13 bases, with 10 bases spanning the gap. Germline V CDR1 and CDR2: DFQATT, SNEGSKA (reference sequence). CDR3 bases: TGCAGTGCTAGAGATGGGAGAGGACAGTTCTTC. It translates to CSARDGRGQFF.

The chain links TRBV29-1 to TRBJ2-7; D not certain. Trimming removed 0 bases from V and 1 base from J, with 7 bases in between. CDR1 is SQVTM, CDR2 ANQGSEA, per germline. The CDR3 runs 13 residues. This CDR3 is CSVEDRFSYEQYF. The CDR3 nucleotides are TGCAGCGTTGAAGATCGATTTTCCTACGAGCAGTACTTC.

The chain carries TRBV15 and TRBJ2-3; TRBD1 matches 8 bases. CDR3 size: 16 residues. V was pared by 0 bases and J by 2 bases, with 4 bases of the junction left unmatched. Germline-derived CDR1 and CDR2 are LNHNV and YYDKDF (reference sequence). The CDR3 DNA reads TGTGCCACCAGCAGAGATCAGGGGGCCTCCACAGATACGCAGTATTTT. Amino acid sequence: CATSRDQGASTDTQYF. Complete variable domain (other parts from reference TRBV15 and TRBJ2-3): DAMVIQNPRYQVTQFGKPVTLSCSQTLNHNVMYWYQQKSSQAPKLLFHYYDKDFNNEADTPDNFQSRRPNTSFCFLDIRSPGLGDTAMYLCATSRDQGASTDTQYFGPGTRLTVL.

Regarding this clonotype: Relative to the germline gene, one junction end is altered; a read error may explain this. This chain connects TRBV2 to TRBJ1-2; D perhaps matches TRBD1 (6 bases). The CDR3 length is 13 residues. Germline V gene lookup returns CDR1 SNHLY and CDR2 FYNNEI. CDR3 loop: CATSDGQTYGYTF. CDR3 in DNA: TGTGCCACCAGTGACGGACAGACCTATGGCTACACCTTC.

V gene TRBV29-1 combines with J gene TRBJ1-6; 11 positions match TRBD1. CDR3 size: 15 residues. V lost 1 base and J lost 5; bases outside the gene matches: 1. The germline gives CDR1 SQVTM, CDR2 ANQGSEA. The CDR3 is CSVEGTGGNNSPLHF. The CDR3 coding sequence is TGCAGCGTTGAAGGGACAGGGGGCAATAATTCACCCCTCCACTTT.

This clonotype was observed at least ten times. This CDR3 reads CASSHVPGQGDTEAFF. The CDR3 DNA is TGTGCCAGCAGCCACGTGCCGGGACAGGGGGACACTGAAGCTTTCTTT. The chain uses TRBV6-5 and TRBJ1-1, with TRBD1 matching over 11 bases. After removal of 6 bases from V and 3 bases from J, the junction contained 9 bases not matched to a gene. Germline V CDR1 and CDR2: MNHEY, SVGAGI. There are 16 residues in the CDR3.

V usage is TRBV27 and J usage is TRBJ1-1; TRBD1 might be the D (5 bases). From germline, CDR1 is MNHEY and CDR2 SMNVEV (reference sequence). The germline V and J ends were trimmed by 5 bases and 6 bases, with 13 bases remaining between them. This CDR3 is built from 13 residues. In nucleotides, the CDR3 is TGTGCCAGCAGTACCCCGGGGGGTGCTGAAGCTTTCTTT. Its protein product is CASSTPGGAEAFF.

The chain's CDR3 is CASRTGGNEQFF. The CDR3 DNA sequence: TGTGCCTCGCGGACAGGGGGCAATGAGCAGTTCTTC. The J gene is TRBJ2-1, the V gene TRBV19, with 10 positions matching TRBD1. J was trimmed by 6 bases and V by 11 bases; bases with no gene match: 4. The V gene's germline CDR1 is LNHDA and CDR2 SQIVND (reference sequence). The CDR3 length is 12 residues.

This chain links TRBV11-1 with TRBJ1-3; unclear D gene. The CDR3 runs 16 residues. CDR1 and CDR2 (germline): SGHAT, FQDESV (reference sequence). V was cut by 0 bases and J by 2 bases, with 11 bases left in between. The CDR3 nucleotides are TGTGCCAGCAGCTTAGCGCAGCCAGGCCCTGGAAACACCATATATTTT. Protein sequence: CASSLAQPGPGNTIYF.

The chain couples TRBV4-2 to TRBJ2-3, with 10 bases identical to TRBD2. Germline V CDR1 and CDR2: LGHNA, YNFKEQ. V was pared by 4 bases and J by 2 bases, with 6 bases of the junction left unmatched. This CDR3 spans 16 amino acids. The CDR3 nucleotides are TGTGCCAGCAGCCTAATACTAGCGGGGATCACAGATACGCAGTATTTT. As protein: CASSLILAGITDTQYF.

J is TRBJ2-1 and V is TRBV12-3 or TRBV12-4; 9 positions agree with TRBD1. V shed 4 bases, J shed 6 bases, and the junction held 4 bases outside the gene matches. The CDR3 is 14 amino acids. The CDR3 bases are TGTGCCAGCAGTTCCCAGGACAGGGGCAATGAGCAGTTCTTC. The encoded protein is CASSSQDRGNEQFF.

Note on this clonotype: A single base separates this from a much larger clone, so it may be a read error. No conserved phenylalanine or tryptophan is present at the end of the CDR3, so a read error is the likely explanation. The gene calls are TRBV7-9 and TRBJ1-5, with D maybe TRBD1 (5 bases). The germline gives CDR1 SEHNR, CDR2 FQNEAQ (reference sequence). The CDR3 runs to 17 residues. Between the trimmed V and J ends, which lost 5 bases and 2 bases, there was a span of 19 bases. The CDR3 is CASSLQAGRYGNQPQHS. The CDR3 nucleotides read TGTGCCAGCAGCCTACAGGCGGGGAGGTATGGCAATCAGCCCCAGCATTCT.

The table lists this clonotype with a count of one. The V and J genes are TRBV10-3 and TRBJ1-6; unclear D gene. Germline CDR1 is ENHRY and CDR2 is SYGVKD. V was trimmed by 2 bases and J by 10 bases, leaving 15 bases between them. The CDR3 has 15 residues. DNA for the CDR3: TGTGCCATCAGTGAGGCAGCCCAAAACCTATCACCCCTCCACTTT. Translation gives CAISEAAQNLSPLHF.